This T cell receptor (beta chain) originates from a study of T cell responses to AZD1222 COVID-19 vaccine. Study findings and constraints: Clonal diversity may have been underestimated, and the donors were mostly white British, with more females than males. Nearly half of spike-specific TCRs reportedly target variant regions that are unmutated in the B.1.351 and B.1.1.7 variants.

A word on this clone: The antigen remains undetermined.

Analysis merged second doses at about 4 or about 12 weeks. The repertoire was sequenced with immunoSEQ multiplex PCR; TCRdb's copy has only in-frame clones and lacks some. The sample lists about 120,000 clones; around 84% were seen once. Per the germline V gene, CDR1 is MNHEY and CDR2 is SVGEGT. V gave up 2 bases and J gave up 3 bases, with 8 bases separating them. This CDR3 contains 13 residues. The source is an adult who received the AZD1222 COVID-19 vaccine. Sequencing used peripheral blood, obtained 28 days after the second AZD1222 dose. The chain recombines TRBV6-2 or TRBV6-3 with TRBJ2-7; weak D call: TRBD1 (6 bases). CDR3 sequence (DNA): TGTGCCAGCAGTTACCGGGACAACTACGAGCAGTACTTC. It yields the protein CASSYRDNYEQYF.